The sequence of this TCR beta chain was determined in a study of response to subunit inactivated influenza vaccine. This clonotype appeared a few times. The antigen is unknown. The CDR3 is made up of 15 amino acids. The V gene's germline CDR1 is SGHDN and CDR2 FVKESK. Trimming removed 2 bases from V and 8 bases from J, with 15 bases in between. TCRdb analysed the RT-PCR reads with MiXCR anew, one entry per CDR3 protein. This table has roughly 700,000 distinct CDR3 sequences, approximately 15% appearing once. Study-wide results and caveats: Every seasonal influenza vaccination brings in few new T cells, the authors suggested.

Specimen: PBMCs from blood, collected around two weeks before vaccination. This TCR came from a man aged 50 to 59 who received an inactivated influenza vaccine. The chain employs TRBV14 and TRBJ1-4; D not resolved. In DNA form, the CDR3 reads TGTGCCAGCAGCCAACGACTCCTTGGTCGGGAAAAACTGTTTTTT. As protein: CASSQRLLGREKLFF.